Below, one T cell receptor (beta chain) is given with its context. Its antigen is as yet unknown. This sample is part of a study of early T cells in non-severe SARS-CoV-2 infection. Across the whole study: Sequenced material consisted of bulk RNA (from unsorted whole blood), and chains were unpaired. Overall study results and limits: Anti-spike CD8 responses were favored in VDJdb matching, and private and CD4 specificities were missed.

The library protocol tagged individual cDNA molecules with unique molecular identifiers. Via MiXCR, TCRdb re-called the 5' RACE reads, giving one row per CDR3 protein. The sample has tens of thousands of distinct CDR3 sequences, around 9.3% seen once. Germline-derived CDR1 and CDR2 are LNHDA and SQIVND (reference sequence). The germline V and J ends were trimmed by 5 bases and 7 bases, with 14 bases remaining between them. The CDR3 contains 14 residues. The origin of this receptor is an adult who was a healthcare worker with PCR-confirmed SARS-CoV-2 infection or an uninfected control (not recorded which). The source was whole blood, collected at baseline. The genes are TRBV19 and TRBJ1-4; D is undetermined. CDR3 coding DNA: TGTGCCAGTAGTGGCAAGGTTCGGGGTGAAAAACTGTTTTTT. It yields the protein CASSGKVRGEKLFF.